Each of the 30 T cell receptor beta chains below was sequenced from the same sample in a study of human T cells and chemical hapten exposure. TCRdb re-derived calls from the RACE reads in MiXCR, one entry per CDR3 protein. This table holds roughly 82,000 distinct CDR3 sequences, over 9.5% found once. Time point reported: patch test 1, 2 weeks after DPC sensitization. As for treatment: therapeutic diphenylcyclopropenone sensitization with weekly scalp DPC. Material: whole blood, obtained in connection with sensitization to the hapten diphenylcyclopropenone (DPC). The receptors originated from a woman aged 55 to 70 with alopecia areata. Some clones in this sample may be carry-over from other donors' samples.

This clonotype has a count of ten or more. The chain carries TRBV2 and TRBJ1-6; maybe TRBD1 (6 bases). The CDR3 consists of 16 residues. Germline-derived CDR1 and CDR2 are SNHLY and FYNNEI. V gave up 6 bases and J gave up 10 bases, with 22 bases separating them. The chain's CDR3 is CASRDPRGFLWSPLHF. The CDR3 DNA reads TGTGCCAGCAGGGACCCCAGGGGTTTTTTATGGTCACCCCTCCACTTT.

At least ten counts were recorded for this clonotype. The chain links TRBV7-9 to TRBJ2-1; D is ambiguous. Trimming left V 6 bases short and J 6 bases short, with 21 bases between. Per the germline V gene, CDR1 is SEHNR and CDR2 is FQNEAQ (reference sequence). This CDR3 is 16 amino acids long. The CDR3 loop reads CASSRNSRLRANEQFF. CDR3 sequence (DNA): TGTGCCAGCAGTCGGAATAGCAGGTTACGGGCCAATGAGCAGTTCTTC. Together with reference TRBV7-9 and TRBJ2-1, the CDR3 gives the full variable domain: DTGVSQNPRHKITKRGQNVTFRCDPISEHNRLYWYRQTLGQGPEFLTYFQNEAQLEKSRLLSDRFSAERPKGSFSTLEIQRTEQGDSAMYLCASSRNSRLRANEQFFGPGTRLTVL.

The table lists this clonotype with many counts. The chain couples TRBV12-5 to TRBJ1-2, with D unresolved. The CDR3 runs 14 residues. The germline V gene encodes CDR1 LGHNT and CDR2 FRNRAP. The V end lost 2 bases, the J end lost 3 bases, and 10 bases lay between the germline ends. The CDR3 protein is CASGLWGLDYGYTF. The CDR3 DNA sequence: TGTGCTAGTGGTTTGTGGGGTTTGGACTATGGCTACACCTTC.

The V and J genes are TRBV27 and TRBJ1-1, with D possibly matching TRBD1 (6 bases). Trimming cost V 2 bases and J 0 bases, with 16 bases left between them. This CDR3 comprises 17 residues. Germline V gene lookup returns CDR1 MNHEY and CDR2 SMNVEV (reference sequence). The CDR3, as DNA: TGTGCCAGCAGTTTAGTTACAGGGCGCTTGGTGAACACTGAAGCTTTCTTT. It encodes CASSLVTGRLVNTEAFF.

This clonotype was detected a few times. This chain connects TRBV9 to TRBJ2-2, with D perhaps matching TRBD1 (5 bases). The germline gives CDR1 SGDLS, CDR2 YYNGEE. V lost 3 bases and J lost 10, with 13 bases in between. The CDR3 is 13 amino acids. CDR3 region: CASSAQVLPELFF. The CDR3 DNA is TGTGCCAGCAGCGCACAGGTCCTCCCGGAGCTGTTTTTT. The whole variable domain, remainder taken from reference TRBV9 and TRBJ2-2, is DSGVTQTPKHLITATGQRVTLRCSPRSGDLSVYWYQQSLDQGLQFLIQYYNGEERAKGNILERFSAQQFPDLHSELNLSSLELGDSALYFCASSAQVLPELFFGEGSRLTVL.

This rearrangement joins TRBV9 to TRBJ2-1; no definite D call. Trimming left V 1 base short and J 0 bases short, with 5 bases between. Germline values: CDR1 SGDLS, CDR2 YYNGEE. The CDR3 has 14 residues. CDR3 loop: CASSVRDSYNEQFF. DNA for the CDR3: TGTGCCAGCAGCGTAAGGGACTCCTACAATGAGCAGTTCTTC.

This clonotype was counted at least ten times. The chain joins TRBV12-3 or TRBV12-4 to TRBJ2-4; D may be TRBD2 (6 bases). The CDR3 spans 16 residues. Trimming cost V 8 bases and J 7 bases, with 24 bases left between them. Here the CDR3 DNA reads TGTGCCAGCTCCCCCGCGGGGTATCTCCAATGGAACATTCAGTACTTC. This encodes CASSPAGYLQWNIQYF.

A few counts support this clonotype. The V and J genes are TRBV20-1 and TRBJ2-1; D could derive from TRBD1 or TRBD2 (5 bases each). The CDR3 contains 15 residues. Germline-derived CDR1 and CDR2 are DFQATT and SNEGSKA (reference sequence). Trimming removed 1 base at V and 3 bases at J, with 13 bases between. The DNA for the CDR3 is TGCAGTGCTAGAGGGGGGAGCGGATTCTACAATGAGCAGTTCTTC. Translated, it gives CSARGGSGFYNEQFF.

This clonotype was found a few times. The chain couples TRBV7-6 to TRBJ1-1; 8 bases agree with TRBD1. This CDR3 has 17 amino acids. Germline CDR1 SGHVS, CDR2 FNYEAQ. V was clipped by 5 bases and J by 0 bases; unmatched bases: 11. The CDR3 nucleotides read TGTGCCAGCAGCCTAACTTGGACAGGGTTCATGAACACTGAAGCTTTCTTT. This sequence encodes CASSLTWTGFMNTEAFF. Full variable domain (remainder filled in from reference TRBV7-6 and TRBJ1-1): GAGVSQSPRYKVTKRGQDVALRCDPISGHVSLYWYRQALGQGPEFLTYFNYEAQQDKSGLPNDRFSAERPEGSISTLTIQRTEQRDSAMYRCASSLTWTGFMNTEAFFGQGTRLTVV.

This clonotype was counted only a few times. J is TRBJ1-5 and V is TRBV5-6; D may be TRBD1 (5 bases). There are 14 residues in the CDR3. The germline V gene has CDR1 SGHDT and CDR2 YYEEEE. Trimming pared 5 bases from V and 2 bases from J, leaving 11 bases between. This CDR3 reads CASRFPGRNQPQHF. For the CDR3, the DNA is TGTGCCAGCAGGTTCCCAGGGCGCAATCAGCCCCAGCATTTT.

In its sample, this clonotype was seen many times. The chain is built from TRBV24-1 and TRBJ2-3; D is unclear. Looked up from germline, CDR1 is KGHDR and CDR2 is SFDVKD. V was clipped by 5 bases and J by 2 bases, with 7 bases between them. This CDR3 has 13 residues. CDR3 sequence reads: CATSGQSTDTQYF. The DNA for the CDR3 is TGTGCCACCAGTGGCCAGTCCACAGATACGCAGTATTTT.

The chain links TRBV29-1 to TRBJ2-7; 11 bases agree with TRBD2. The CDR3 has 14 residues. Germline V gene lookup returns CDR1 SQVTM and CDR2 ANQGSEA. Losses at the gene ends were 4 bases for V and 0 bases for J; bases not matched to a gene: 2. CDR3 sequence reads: CSVATSGSSYEQYF. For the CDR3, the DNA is TGCAGCGTTGCTACTAGCGGGAGCTCCTACGAGCAGTACTTC.

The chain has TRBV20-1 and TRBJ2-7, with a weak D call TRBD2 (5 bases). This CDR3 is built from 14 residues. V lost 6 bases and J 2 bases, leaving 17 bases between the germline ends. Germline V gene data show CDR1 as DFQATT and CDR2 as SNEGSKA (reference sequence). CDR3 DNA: TGCAGTGCCACTTCACCAGGACTTCCCTACGAGCAGTACTTC. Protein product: CSATSPGLPYEQYF.

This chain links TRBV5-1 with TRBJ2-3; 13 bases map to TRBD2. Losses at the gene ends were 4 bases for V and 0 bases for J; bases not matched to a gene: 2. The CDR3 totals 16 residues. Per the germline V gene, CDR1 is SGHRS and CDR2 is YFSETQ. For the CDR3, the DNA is TGCGCCAGCAGCGTGGGACTAGCGGGAAGCACAGATACGCAGTATTTT. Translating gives CASSVGLAGSTDTQYF.

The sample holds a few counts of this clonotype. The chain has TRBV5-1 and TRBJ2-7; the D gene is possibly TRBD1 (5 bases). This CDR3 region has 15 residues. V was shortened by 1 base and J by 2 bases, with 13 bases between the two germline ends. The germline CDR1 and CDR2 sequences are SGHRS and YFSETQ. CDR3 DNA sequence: TGCGCCAGCAGCTTGAGTTGGGGCATAACCTACGAGCAGTACTTC. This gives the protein CASSLSWGITYEQYF.

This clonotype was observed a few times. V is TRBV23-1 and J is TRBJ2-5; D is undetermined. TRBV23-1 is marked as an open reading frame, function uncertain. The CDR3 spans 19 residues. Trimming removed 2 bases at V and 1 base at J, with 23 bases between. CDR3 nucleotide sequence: TGCGCCAGCAGTCAACCATGGGAAATTGGGCGGCCCCTCCAAGAGACCCAGTACTTC. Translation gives CASSQPWEIGRPLQETQYF.

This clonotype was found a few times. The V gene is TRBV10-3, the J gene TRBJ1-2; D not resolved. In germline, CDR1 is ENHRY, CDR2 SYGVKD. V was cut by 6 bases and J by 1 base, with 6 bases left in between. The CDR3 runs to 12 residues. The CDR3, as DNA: TGTGCCATCAGCCCTGATAACTATGGCTACACCTTC. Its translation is CAISPDNYGYTF.

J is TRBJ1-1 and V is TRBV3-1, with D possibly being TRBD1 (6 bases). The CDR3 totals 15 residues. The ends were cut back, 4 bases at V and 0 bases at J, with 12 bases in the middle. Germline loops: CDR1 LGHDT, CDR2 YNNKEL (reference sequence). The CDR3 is CASSLRGGLNTEAFF. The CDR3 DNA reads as TGTGCCAGCAGCCTACGGGGGGGCCTGAACACTGAAGCTTTCTTT.

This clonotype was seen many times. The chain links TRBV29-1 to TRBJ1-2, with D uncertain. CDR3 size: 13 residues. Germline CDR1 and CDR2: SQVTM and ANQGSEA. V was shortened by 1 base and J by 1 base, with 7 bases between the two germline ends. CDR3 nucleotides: TGCAGCGTTGAAGGATTTCTTAACTATGGCTACACCTTC. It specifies CSVEGFLNYGYTF.

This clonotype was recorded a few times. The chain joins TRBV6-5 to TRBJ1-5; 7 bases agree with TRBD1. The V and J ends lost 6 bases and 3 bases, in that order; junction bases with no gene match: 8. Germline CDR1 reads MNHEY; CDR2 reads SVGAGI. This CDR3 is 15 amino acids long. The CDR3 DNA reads TGTGCCAGCAGAAAATCGGGACAGATCAATCAGCCCCAGCATTTT. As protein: CASRKSGQINQPQHF.

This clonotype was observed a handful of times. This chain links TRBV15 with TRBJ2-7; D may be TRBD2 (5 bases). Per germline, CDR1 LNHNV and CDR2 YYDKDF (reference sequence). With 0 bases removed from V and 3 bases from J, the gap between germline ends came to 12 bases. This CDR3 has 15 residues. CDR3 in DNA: TGTGCCACCAGCAGAGATAGGGCGACTATCTACGAGCAGTACTTC. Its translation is CATSRDRATIYEQYF.

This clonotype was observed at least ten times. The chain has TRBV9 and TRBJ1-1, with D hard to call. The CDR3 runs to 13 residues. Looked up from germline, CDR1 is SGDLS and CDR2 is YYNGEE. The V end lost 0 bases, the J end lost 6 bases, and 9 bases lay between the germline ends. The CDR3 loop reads CASSVESWAEAFF. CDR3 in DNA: TGTGCCAGCAGCGTAGAGTCCTGGGCTGAAGCTTTCTTT.

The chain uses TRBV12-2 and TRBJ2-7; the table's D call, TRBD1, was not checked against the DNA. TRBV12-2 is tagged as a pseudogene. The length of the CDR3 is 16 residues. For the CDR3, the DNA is TGTGCAAGTCGCTTGTGGGACAGGGGTTTCTCCTACGAGCAGTACTTC. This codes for CASRLWDRGFSYEQYF.

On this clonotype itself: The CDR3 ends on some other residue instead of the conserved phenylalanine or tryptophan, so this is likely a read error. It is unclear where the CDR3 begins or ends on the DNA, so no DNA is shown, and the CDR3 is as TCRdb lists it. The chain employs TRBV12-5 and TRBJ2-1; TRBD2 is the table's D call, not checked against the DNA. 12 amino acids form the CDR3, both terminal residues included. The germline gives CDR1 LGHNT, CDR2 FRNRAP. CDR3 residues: CASGDPRTTEFL.

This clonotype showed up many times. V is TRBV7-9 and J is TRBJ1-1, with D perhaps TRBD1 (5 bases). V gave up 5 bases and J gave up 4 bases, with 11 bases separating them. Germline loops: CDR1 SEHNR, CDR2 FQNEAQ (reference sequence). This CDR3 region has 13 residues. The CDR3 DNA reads TGTGCCAGCAGCCTCCCCGGGGCCACTGAAGCTTTCTTT. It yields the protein CASSLPGATEAFF. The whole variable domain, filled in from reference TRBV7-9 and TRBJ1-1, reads DTGVSQNPRHKITKRGQNVTFRCDPISEHNRLYWYRQTLGQGPEFLTYFQNEAQLEKSRLLSDRFSAERPKGSFSTLEIQRTEQGDSAMYLCASSLPGATEAFFGQGTRLTVV.

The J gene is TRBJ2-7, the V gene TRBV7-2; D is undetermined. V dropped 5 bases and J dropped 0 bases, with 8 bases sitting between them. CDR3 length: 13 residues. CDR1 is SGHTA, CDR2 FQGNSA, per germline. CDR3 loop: CASSPPHSYEQYF. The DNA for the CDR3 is TGTGCCAGCAGCCCCCCCCACTCCTACGAGCAGTACTTC.

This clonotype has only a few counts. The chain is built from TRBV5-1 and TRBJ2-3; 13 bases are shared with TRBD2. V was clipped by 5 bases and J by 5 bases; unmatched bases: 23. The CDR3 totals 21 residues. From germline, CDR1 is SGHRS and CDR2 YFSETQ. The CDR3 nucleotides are TGCGCCAGCAGTCCGGCCTCAAGACTAGCGGGGGGACCTGTAGTACAAGATACGCAGTATTTT. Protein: CASSPASRLAGGPVVQDTQYF. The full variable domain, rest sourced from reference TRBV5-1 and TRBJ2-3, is KAGVTQTPRYLIKTRGQQVTLSCSPISGHRSVSWYQQTPGQGLQFLFEYFSETQRNKGNFPGRFSGRQFSNSRSEMNVSTLELGDSALYLCASSPASRLAGGPVVQDTQYFGPGTRLTVL.

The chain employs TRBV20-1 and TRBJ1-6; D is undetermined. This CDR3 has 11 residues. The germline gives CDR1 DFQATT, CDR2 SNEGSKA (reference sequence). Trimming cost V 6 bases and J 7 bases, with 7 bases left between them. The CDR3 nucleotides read TGCAGTGCAACACAGAATTCACCCCTCCACTTT. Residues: CSATQNSPLHF.

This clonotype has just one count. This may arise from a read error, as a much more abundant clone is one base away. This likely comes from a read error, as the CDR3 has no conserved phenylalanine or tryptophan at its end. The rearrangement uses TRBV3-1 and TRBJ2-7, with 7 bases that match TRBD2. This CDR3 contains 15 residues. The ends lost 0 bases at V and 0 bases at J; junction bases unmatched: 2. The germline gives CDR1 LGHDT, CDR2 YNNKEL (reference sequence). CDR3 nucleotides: TGTGCCAGCAGCCAAGAGCGGGGGATCTCCTACGAGCAGTACTTA. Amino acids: CASSQERGISYEQYL.

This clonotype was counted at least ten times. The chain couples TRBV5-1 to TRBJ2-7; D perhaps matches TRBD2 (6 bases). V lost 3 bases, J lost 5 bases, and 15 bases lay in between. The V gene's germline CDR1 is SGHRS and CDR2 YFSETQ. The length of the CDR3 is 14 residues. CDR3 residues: CASSSGLGGDEQYF. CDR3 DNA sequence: TGCGCCAGCAGCTCGGGCTTAGGAGGGGACGAGCAGTACTTC.